These 26 T cell receptor beta chains share one sample of origin, sequenced in a study of OX40 agonist ivuxolimab in advanced cancers. Sequencing used immunoSEQ multiplex PCR; TCRdb keeps in-frame clones, though not all of them. The sample lists about 100,000 clones; roughly nine tenths were seen once. The source material was CD4+ or CD8+ T cells sorted from blood, sampled in a trial of the OX40 agonist ivuxolimab. Receptors originate from an adult with an advanced solid tumor such as melanoma, head and neck, liver or kidney cancer.

The DNA for the CDR3 is TGTGCCAGTAGTATAGTCCGGGGCGCCGGCAATCAGCCCCAGCATTTT. Its protein is CASSIVRGAGNQPQHF. V is TRBV19 and J is TRBJ1-5; a possible D gene is TRBD1 (5 bases). V shed 1 base and J shed 2 bases, with 12 bases lying between them. The CDR3 is made up of 16 amino acids. In germline, CDR1 is LNHDA, CDR2 SQIVND (reference sequence). The variable domain in full, completed from reference TRBV19 and TRBJ1-5, reads DGGITQSPKYLFRKEGQNVTLSCEQNLNHDAMYWYRQDPGQGLRLIYYSQIVNDFQKGDIAEGYSVSREKKESFPLTVTSAQKNPTAFYLCASSIVRGAGNQPQHFGDGTRLSIL.

This clone came up a few times. The rearrangement joins TRBV6-7 to TRBJ2-7; tentatively, D is TRBD2 (5 bases). TRBV6-7 qualifies as an ORF whose function is uncertain. The CDR3 spans 15 residues. Trimming pared 10 bases from V and 5 bases from J, leaving 24 bases between. The CDR3 loop reads CATAELGGRRNEQYF. The CDR3 coding sequence is TGTGCCACCGCGGAGCTAGGAGGACGACGTAACGAGCAGTACTTC.

V usage is TRBV6-5 and J usage is TRBJ1-5, with TRBD1 matching 7 bases. The length of the CDR3 is 15 residues. Germline V gene data show CDR1 as MNHEY and CDR2 as SVGAGI. V lost 9 bases to trimming and J lost 4 bases; unmatched junction nucleotides: 12. Here the CDR3 reads CARAPGDSLNQPQHF. The DNA for the CDR3 is TGTGCCAGGGCCCCCGGGGACAGCCTTAATCAGCCCCAGCATTTT.

About this clone: The junction and the germline gene differ at one end; a read error may be behind it. The chain has TRBV7-7 and TRBJ1-5; D possibly corresponds to TRBD1 (6 bases). The CDR3 length is 15 residues. CDR1 is SSHAT and CDR2 is FNYEAQ in the germline V gene (reference sequence). The DNA of the CDR3 is TGTGCTAGCAGCTACCGGACAGCTAACAATCAGCCCCAGCATTTT. This translates into CASSYRTANNQPQHF.

This chain uses TRBV16 with TRBJ2-1; 7 nucleotides agree with TRBD1. Germline V gene sequence: CDR1 KGHSY, CDR2 FQNENV. The ends lost 6 bases at V and 7 bases at J; junction bases unmatched: 9. CDR3 size: 14 residues. DNA of the CDR3: TGTGCCAGCAGTCCTGGGACAGTCTTTAATGAGCAGTTCTTC. This codes for CASSPGTVFNEQFF. Based on the CDR3 plus reference TRBV16 and TRBJ2-1, the full variable domain is GEEVAQTPKHLVRGEGQKAKLYCAPIKGHSYVFWYQQVLKNEFKFLISFQNENVFDETGMPKERFSAKCLPNSPCSLEIQATKLEDSAVYFCASSPGTVFNEQFFGPGTRLTVL.

This sequence joins TRBV19 and TRBJ2-3, with unresolved D. CDR3 size: 14 residues. Trimming took off 1 base at V and 2 bases at J, with 7 bases between the two ends. From germline, CDR1 is LNHDA and CDR2 SQIVND (reference sequence). The CDR3 sequence: CASSIGPPTDTQYF. The CDR3 bases are TGTGCCAGTAGTATAGGACCACCCACAGATACGCAGTATTTT.

This clone appeared a single time. For the CDR3, the DNA is TGTGCCAGCAGCTTTGGGCCGGGCACTGAAGCTTTCTTT. Its protein is CASSFGPGTEAFF. The V and J genes are TRBV7-3 and TRBJ1-1; D is unresolved. This CDR3 has 13 residues. Germline CDR1 and CDR2: SGHTA and FQGTGA. V dropped 3 bases and J dropped 4 bases, with 9 bases sitting between them.

The table lists this clone with a count of one. The genes are TRBV18 and TRBJ1-4; D is unresolved. The CDR3 totals 14 residues. Germline V CDR1 and CDR2: KGHSH, LQKENI. Trimming shortened V by 3 bases and J by 6 bases, and 11 bases separated the two germline ends. Written as DNA, the CDR3 is TGTGCCAGCTCACCGGAGGTCCCACATGAAAAACTGTTTTTT. Encoded protein: CASSPEVPHEKLFF.

CDR3 coding DNA: TGTGCCAGCAGTTTAGGGACCATCCATGAGCAGTTCTTC. Amino acid sequence: CASSLGTIHEQFF. The chain has TRBV27 and TRBJ2-1, with D perhaps TRBD1 or TRBD2 (5 bases each). This CDR3 has 13 residues. Germline V gives CDR1 MNHEY, CDR2 SMNVEV (reference sequence). Between the trimmed V and J ends, which lost 2 bases and 8 bases, there was a span of 10 bases.

This chain connects TRBV15 to TRBJ2-1, with 7 bases fitting TRBD1. This CDR3 contains 15 residues. Germline CDR1 reads LNHNV; CDR2 reads YYDKDF (reference sequence). The trim removed 3 bases at V and 8 bases at J, leaving 10 bases unmatched. CDR3 bases: TGTGCCACCAGCAGGAGACAGGGTTTCGGCGATGAGCAGTTCTTC. Its protein is CATSRRQGFGDEQFF.

The chain is built from TRBV6-5 and TRBJ1-5, with a possible D match to TRBD1 (6 bases). V dropped 5 bases and J dropped 7 bases, with 12 bases sitting between them. Germline V CDR1 and CDR2: MNHEY, SVGAGI. This CDR3 region has 13 residues. The CDR3 spells CASSKDSIQPQHF. The CDR3 nucleotides are TGTGCCAGCAGTAAGGACAGCATCCAGCCCCAGCATTTT.

V gene TRBV5-1 combines with J gene TRBJ2-5; 9 bases match TRBD1. The closer fit of TRBJ2-7 to the DNA end suggests the J call may be wrong. From germline, CDR1 is SGHRS and CDR2 YFSETQ. The CDR3 loop spans 15 amino acids. The DNA for the CDR3 is TGCGCCAGCAGCCCCGGGGACAGGGAGATCGACGAGCAGTACTTC. Its protein product is CASSPGDREIDEQYF.

This rearrangement joins TRBV5-1 to TRBJ1-1, with 9 bases lining up with TRBD1. Germline trimming cut 4 bases from V and 4 bases from J; bases unmatched to any gene: 2. This CDR3 has 13 residues. Per germline, CDR1 SGHRS and CDR2 YFSETQ. CDR3 protein: CASSPGQGTEAFF. The DNA of the CDR3 is TGCGCCAGCAGCCCGGGACAGGGCACTGAAGCTTTCTTT.

The chain recombines TRBV7-9 with TRBJ1-1; TRBD1 agrees at 7 bases. Losses at the gene ends were 5 bases for V and 2 bases for J; bases not matched to a gene: 5. This CDR3 has 14 residues. From germline, CDR1 is SEHNR and CDR2 FQNEAQ (reference sequence). In DNA, the CDR3 is TGTGCCAGCAGCCCGGGACAGCTAAACACTGAAGCTTTCTTT. Translated: CASSPGQLNTEAFF.

The chain links TRBV21-1 to TRBJ2-2; the table's D gene call, TRBD2, was not cross checked with the DNA. TRBV21-1 is reported as a pseudogene. The CDR3 is 18 residues long. The CDR3 region has the DNA TGTGCCAGCAGCAATGGTGCAGGAGGCAGGACGAACACCGGGGAGCTGTTTTTT. Translation: CASSNGAGGRTNTGELFF.

V is TRBV11-3 and J is TRBJ2-1, with 8 bases aligning to TRBD2. The CDR3 spans 16 residues. Germline lookup yields CDR1 SGHNT and CDR2 YENEEA. With 1 base clipped from V and 1 base from J, the junction kept 3 bases outside the gene matches. The CDR3 coding sequence is TGTGCCAGCAGCTTAGGGAGCGGGGGATCCTACAATGAGCAGTTCTTC. Residues: CASSLGSGGSYNEQFF. Drawing the rest from reference TRBV11-3 and TRBJ2-1, the complete variable domain is EAGVVQSPRYKIIEKKQPVAFWCNPISGHNTLYWYLQNLGQGPELLIRYENEEAVDDSQLPKDRFSAERLKGVDSTLKIQPAELGDSAVYLCASSLGSGGSYNEQFFGPGTRLTVL.

This sequence joins TRBV30 and TRBJ1-3; D is uncertain. The CDR3 consists of 17 residues. With 0 bases removed from V and 0 bases from J, the gap between germline ends came to 15 bases. Germline V gene sequence: CDR1 GTSNPN, CDR2 SVGIG (reference sequence). Here the CDR3 reads CAWSVSRRPHSGNTIYF. The CDR3 bases are TGTGCCTGGAGTGTAAGTCGGAGGCCTCACTCTGGAAACACCATATATTTT.

The chain has TRBV18 and TRBJ1-1, with TRBD1 matching over 9 bases. CDR1 is KGHSH, CDR2 LQKENI, per germline. The CDR3 runs 15 residues. V trimming: 6 bases; J trimming: 4 bases; junction bases outside the gene matches: 9. The CDR3 bases are TGTGCCAGCTCCCCCCGGACAGGGGAGGGCACTGAAGCTTTCTTT. Translated: CASSPRTGEGTEAFF.

Turning to this clone: Other nucleotide sequences from this sample produce the same CDR3. This chain joins TRBV19 and TRBJ2-5; no clear D. V dropped 4 bases and J dropped 3 bases, with 6 bases sitting between them. Per the germline V gene, CDR1 is LNHDA and CDR2 is SQIVND (reference sequence). The CDR3 extends over 12 amino acids. The chain's CDR3 is CASSRTEETQYF. The CDR3 nucleotides are TGTGCCAGTAGTAGGACCGAAGAGACCCAGTACTTC.

This chain connects TRBV19 to TRBJ2-7; D is perhaps TRBD1 (6 bases). This CDR3 comprises 15 residues. Germline V CDR1 and CDR2: LNHDA, SQIVND (reference sequence). V was clipped by 2 bases and J by 2 bases, with 13 bases between them. DNA for the CDR3: TGTGCCAGTAGTATAAGGACAGAATTCACCTACGAGCAGTACTTC. As protein: CASSIRTEFTYEQYF.

This sequence joins TRBV13 and TRBJ1-4; 8 positions match TRBD1. The trim removed 6 bases at V and 1 base at J, leaving 7 bases unmatched. The CDR3 spans 16 residues. Germline loops: CDR1 PRHDT, CDR2 FYEKMQ (reference sequence). Here the CDR3 reads CASREDRVVTNEKLFF. The CDR3 nucleotides read TGTGCCAGCAGGGAGGACAGGGTTGTAACTAATGAAAAACTGTTTTTT. Full variable domain (remainder filled in from reference TRBV13 and TRBJ1-4): AAGVIQSPRHLIKEKRETATLKCYPIPRHDTVYWYQQGPGQDPQFLISFYEKMQSDKGSIPDRFSAQQFSDYHSELNMSSLELGDSALYFCASREDRVVTNEKLFFGSGTQLSVL.

V and J are TRBV30 and TRBJ2-3, with 10 bases matching TRBD2. The CDR3 runs 14 residues. Germline CDR1 GTSNPN, CDR2 SVGIG (reference sequence). V shed 4 bases, J shed 7 bases, and the junction held 8 bases outside the gene matches. Here the CDR3 DNA reads TGTGCCTGGAATAGCGGGAGGAAAAAAAATACGCAGTATTTT. As protein: CAWNSGRKKNTQYF.

The V and J genes are TRBV19 and TRBJ1-6; 7 bases are a match to TRBD1. Trimming cost V 5 bases and J 10 bases; bases outside gene matches: 14. CDR1 is LNHDA, CDR2 SQIVND, per germline (reference sequence). This CDR3 region has 16 residues. The CDR3 here is CASSHLYRGKESPLHF. As DNA, the CDR3 is TGTGCCAGTAGTCATCTATACAGGGGAAAGGAATCACCCCTCCACTTT. The whole variable domain, remainder taken from reference TRBV19 and TRBJ1-6, is DGGITQSPKYLFRKEGQNVTLSCEQNLNHDAMYWYRQDPGQGLRLIYYSQIVNDFQKGDIAEGYSVSREKKESFPLTVTSAQKNPTAFYLCASSHLYRGKESPLHFGNGTRLTVT.

The chain combines TRBV19 with TRBJ2-7, with 8 nucleotides matching TRBD2. The J segment lost 2 bases and the V segment lost 5 bases, leaving 8 bases of the junction unmatched. The CDR3 is 15 residues long. Germline lookup yields CDR1 LNHDA and CDR2 SQIVND (reference sequence). CDR3 residues: CASSPPGGVAYEQYF. Here the CDR3 DNA reads TGTGCCAGTAGTCCCCCGGGGGGGGTAGCCTACGAGCAGTACTTC.

The V gene is TRBV19, the J gene TRBJ2-1; 10 bases fit TRBD2. Trimming took 3 bases from V and 9 from J; bases not matched to a gene: 11. CDR3 size: 16 residues. Germline CDR1 reads LNHDA; CDR2 reads SQIVND (reference sequence). Here the CDR3 reads CASSIVAASGRSEQFF. In DNA, the CDR3 is TGTGCCAGTAGTATTGTGGCGGCTAGCGGGAGAAGTGAGCAGTTCTTC.

The chain is built from TRBV30 and TRBJ2-1; 11 bases line up with TRBD2. The V segment lost 2 bases and the J segment 7 bases; nucleotides outside the gene matches: 1. CDR1 is GTSNPN and CDR2 is SVGIG in the germline V gene (reference sequence). CDR3 length: 13 amino acids. The CDR3 sequence is CAWSRLAGNEQFF. The CDR3 DNA follows: TGTGCCTGGAGTAGACTAGCGGGAAATGAGCAGTTCTTC.